One T cell receptor beta chain is described in this entry. Its specificity is unknown. This sample is drawn from a study of T cells in localized non-small cell lung cancer. The assay was immunoSEQ multiplex PCR, and TCRdb's table has in-frame clones only and misses some. Of about 33,000 clones in the sample, about 82% were seen once. This CDR3 region has 13 residues. Between the trimmed V and J ends, which lost 3 bases and 4 bases, there was a span of 10 bases. Germline V lookup: CDR1 SGHNT, CDR2 YYREEE (reference sequence). Study findings and constraints: In uninvolved adjacent lung, T cell clonality reached its highest value, exceeding tumor.

The source of this sequence is a male donor aged 60 or over with stage III squamous cell lung carcinoma. The J gene is TRBJ2-5, the V gene TRBV5-4; tentatively, D is TRBD1 (5 bases). Here the sequenced sample was peripheral blood, taken before any cancer treatment. The DNA for the CDR3 is TGTGCCAGCAGCTGGACACTGGGAGAGACCCAGTACTTC. Translating gives CASSWTLGETQYF. Filled out from reference TRBV5-4 and TRBJ2-5, the complete variable domain reads ETGVTQSPTHLIKTRGQQVTLRCSSQSGHNTVSWYQQALGQGPQFIFQYYREEENGRGNFPPRFSGLQFPNYSSELNVNALELDDSALYLCASSWTLGETQYFGPGTRLLVL.